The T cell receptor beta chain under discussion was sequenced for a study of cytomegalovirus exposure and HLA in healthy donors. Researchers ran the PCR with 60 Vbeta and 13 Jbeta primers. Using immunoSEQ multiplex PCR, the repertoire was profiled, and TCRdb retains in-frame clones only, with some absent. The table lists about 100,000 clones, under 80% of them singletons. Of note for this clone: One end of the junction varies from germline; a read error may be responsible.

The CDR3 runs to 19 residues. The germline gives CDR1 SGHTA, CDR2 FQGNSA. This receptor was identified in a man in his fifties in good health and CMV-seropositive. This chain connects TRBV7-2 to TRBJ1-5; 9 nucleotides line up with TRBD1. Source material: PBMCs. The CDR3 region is CASSPAPRQGVGSNQPQNF. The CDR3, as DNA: TGTGCCAGCAGCCCGGCTCCGAGACAGGGGGTAGGGAGCAATCAGCCCCAGAATTTT. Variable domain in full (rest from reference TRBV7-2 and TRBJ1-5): GAGVSQSPSNKVTEKGKDVELRCDPISGHTALYWYRQSLGQGLEFLIYFQGNSAPDKSGLPSDRFSAERTGGSVSTLTIQRTQQEDSAVYLCASSPAPRQGVGSNQPQNFGDGTRLSIL.